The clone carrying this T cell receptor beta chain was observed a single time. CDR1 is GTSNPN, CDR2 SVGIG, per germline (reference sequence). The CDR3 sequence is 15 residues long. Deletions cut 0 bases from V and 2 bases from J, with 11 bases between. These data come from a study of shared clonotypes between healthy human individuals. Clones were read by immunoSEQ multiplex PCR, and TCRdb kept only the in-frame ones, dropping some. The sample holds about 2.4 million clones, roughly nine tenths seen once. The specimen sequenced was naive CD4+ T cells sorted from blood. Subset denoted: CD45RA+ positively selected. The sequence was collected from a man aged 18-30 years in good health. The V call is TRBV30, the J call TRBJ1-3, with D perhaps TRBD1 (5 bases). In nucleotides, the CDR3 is TGTGCCTGGAGTGTACGTGGGGGAGCTGGAAACACCATATATTTT. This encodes CAWSVRGGAGNTIYF.